These T cell receptor beta chains were read from a single sample in a study of Graves' ophthalmopathy and Graves' hyperthyroidism. TCRdb analysed the multiplex PCR reads with MiXCR anew, one entry per CDR3 protein. The table has just over 600,000 distinct CDR3 sequences, approximately 21% seen once. Specimen: peripheral blood. Receptors originate from a woman under 30 with stable Graves' hyperthyroidism. Some clones in this sample may be carry-over from other donors' samples. CDR3s include the opening cysteine and the closing phenylalanine or tryptophan. A D gene is named only where the DNA matches it firmly. Clone size is not always given. Where it is, it says once, few, many or a class for expanded clones.

TRBJ1-1	TRBV29-1	-	-	TGCAGCGTTGTCGTTGGGCAGATGAACACTGAAGCTTTCTTT	CSVVVGQMNTEAFF
TRBJ1-5	TRBV4-1	many	-	TGCGCCAGCAGCCAACGCAAGGGAGGAAGGAATCAGCCCCAGCATTTT	CASSQRKGGRNQPQHF
TRBJ2-5	TRBV24-1	many	-	TGTGCCACCAGTGGCCCGCGGAACAACCAAGAGACCCAGTACTTC	CATSGPRNNQETQYF
TRBJ2-7	TRBV28	once	-	TGTGCCAGCAGTTTGGGGGTTCACCGGGACATCGAGCAGTACTTC	CASSLGVHRDIEQYF
TRBJ1-5	TRBV3-1	-	-	TGTGCCAGCAGCCAAGGGTGGGGGGCCGATCAGCCCCAGCATTTT	CASSQGWGADQPQHF
TRBJ1-2	TRBV2	few	TRBD1	TGTGCCAGCAGGGGGACAGGGGGCTTTGGCTACACCTTC	CASRGTGGFGYTF
TRBJ2-5	TRBV2	few	-	TGTGCCAGCAGTGTTCTGGGACAAGAGACCCAGTACTTC	CASSVLGQETQYF
TRBJ2-5	TRBV20-1	many	-	TGCAGTGCTATGACCCAGTACTTC	CSAMTQYF
TRBJ1-3	TRBV5-1	few	-	TGCGCCAGCAGCTTGGAGCCGACAGTTCTCTCTGGAAACACCATATATTTT	CASSLEPTVLSGNTIYF
TRBJ1-5	TRBV7-8	-	-	TGTGCCAGCAGCTCGACGTCGAGGCAGCCCCAGCATTTT	CASSSTSRQPQHF
TRBJ1-5	TRBV5-1	-	TRBD1	TGCGCCAGCAGCTTGGAAGGGGGACAGCAAAATCAGCCCCAGCATTTT	CASSLEGGQQNQPQHF
TRBJ2-2	TRBV6-2/TRBV6-3	many	-	TGTGCCAGCAGTAGACTAGACCCCGGGGAGCTGTTTTTT	CASSRLDPGELFF
TRBJ2-7	TRBV6-2/TRBV6-3	many	TRBD2	TGTGCCAGCAGTGCTAGACTAGCGCACTACGAGCAGTACTTC	CASSARLAHYEQYF
TRBJ2-4	TRBV12-3/TRBV12-4	many	-	TGTGCCAGCAGTTTGGGGCAGTTAAACATTCAGTACTTC	CASSLGQLNIQYF
TRBJ2-7	TRBV6-1	few	TRBD1	TGTGCCAGCAGTGAGCTGACAGGGGGTCGCTACGAGCAGTACTTC	CASSELTGGRYEQYF
TRBJ2-2	TRBV14	few	-	TGTGCCAGCAGCCAACTTTCCGGGTTCACCGGGGAGCTGTTTTTT	CASSQLSGFTGELFF
TRBJ1-1	TRBV6-1	many	TRBD1	TGTGCCAGCAGTGGTATGGACAGGGCTAACACTGAAGCTTTCTTT	CASSGMDRANTEAFF
TRBJ2-7	TRBV12-3/TRBV12-4	few	TRBD1	TGTGCCAGCAGTTTATTGGACAGGTCCTACGAGCAGTACTTC	CASSLLDRSYEQYF
TRBJ2-7	TRBV2	-	TRBD2	TGTGCCAGCAGGGGAGGGGCTCTCTACGAGCAGTACTTC	CASRGGALYEQYF
TRBJ2-5	TRBV3-1	many	-	TGTGCCAGCAGCCAAGACCCCGGGAGTCGGGAGACCCAGTACTTC	CASSQDPGSRETQYF
TRBJ1-5	TRBV6-1	many	-	TGTGCCAGCAGTGATTTGGGAACCGTTCAGCCCCAGCATTTT	CASSDLGTVQPQHF
TRBJ1-2	TRBV6-1	-	-	TGTGCCTCCCGAGGGGGTTTCCGCTATGGCTACACCTTC	CASRGGFRYGYTF
TRBJ1-1	TRBV12-3/TRBV12-4	many	-	TGTGCCAGCAGTTTACGCACAGCGAACACTGAAGCTTTCTTT	CASSLRTANTEAFF
TRBJ2-7	TRBV28	many	-	TGTGCCAGCAGTTTTTACAGGATAGCCTACGAGCAGTACTTC	CASSFYRIAYEQYF
TRBJ2-3	TRBV5-1	many	-	TGCGCCAGCAGCTCGTCCTCATTGGAGGATACGCAGTATTTT	CASSSSSLEDTQYF
TRBJ1-5	TRBV29-1	many	TRBD1	TGCAGCGTCGGACAGGACAATCAGCCCCAGCATTTT	CSVGQDNQPQHF
TRBJ1-5	TRBV19	many	-	TGTGCCAGTAGTATCGTCAATCAGCCCCAGCATTTT	CASSIVNQPQHF
TRBJ1-1	TRBV4-2	-	-	TGTGCCAGCAGCCAAGACGGGGGGCGTACTGAAGCTTTCTTT	CASSQDGGRTEAFF
TRBJ1-1	TRBV30	-	-	TGTGCCTGGAATAAGTTCATGAACACTGAAGCTTTCTTT	CAWNKFMNTEAFF
TRBJ2-5	TRBV6-1	-	-	TGTGCCAGCACCGCCACGGGGGGCCCAGGCTCAACCCAGTACTTC	CASTATGGPGSTQYF
TRBJ2-7	TRBV7-6	many	TRBD2	TGTGCCAGCAGCGACTCCGGGACTAGCTACGAGCAGTACTTC	CASSDSGTSYEQYF
TRBJ2-7	TRBV6-5	-	TRBD2	TGTGCCATCAGGTTGACTAGCGACGAGCAGTACTTC	CAIRLTSDEQYF
TRBJ2-5	TRBV27	few	TRBD2	TGTGCCAGCAGTTTAACGGTAGTAGCGGGGGGGCTTGAGACCCAGTACTTC	CASSLTVVAGGLETQYF
TRBJ2-7	TRBV12-3/TRBV12-4	many	-	TGTGCCAGCGCGGAAGCGGTATACGAGCAGTACTTC	CASAEAVYEQYF
TRBJ2-4	TRBV6-1	many	-	TGTGCCAGCAGGGGGACTTTGGGCAAAAACATTCAGTACTTC	CASRGTLGKNIQYF
TRBJ1-6	TRBV27	many	-	TGTGCCAGCAGTTTAAACTGGGATCATAATTCACCCCTCCACTTT	CASSLNWDHNSPLHF
TRBJ1-5	TRBV6-1	many	-	TGTGCCAGTAATGGGCAGAGCAATCAGCCCCAGCATTTT	CASNGQSNQPQHF
TRBJ1-5	TRBV4-1	-	-	TGCGCCAGCAGCCTTACAACAAATAGCAATCAGCCCCAGCATTTT	CASSLTTNSNQPQHF
TRBJ1-2	TRBV20-1	many	-	TGCAGTGCTATAGGACATTCTAACTATGGCTACACCTTC	CSAIGHSNYGYTF
TRBJ2-5	TRBV6-2/TRBV6-3	-	-	TGTGCCAGCAGTTACGTGGGACACGGAGAGACCCAGTACTTC	CASSYVGHGETQYF
TRBJ2-3	TRBV7-3	few	-	TGTGCCAGCAGCTTAAGGAGTGGGGGCACAGATACGCAGTATTTT	CASSLRSGGTDTQYF
TRBJ1-1	TRBV12-3/TRBV12-4	many	-	TGTGCCAGCAGTTTAGTAGGGCTGGCGAACACTGAAGCTTTCTTT	CASSLVGLANTEAFF
TRBJ1-1	TRBV4-2	many	-	TGTGCCAGCAGCCAAGATGTGGGATTCGGGACTGAAGCTTTCTTT	CASSQDVGFGTEAFF